The 31 T cell receptor beta chains in this list originate from one sample, sequenced in a study of blood T cell repertoires in COVID-19 (dated by TCRdb to about 2020). Library method: the immunoSEQ multiplex PCR assay. TCRdb carries this immuneACCESS record with in-frame sequences only. Its versions omit some clonotypes, under half of them owing to an unresolved V gene in the studies checked, with the rest unexplained. The sample contains roughly 280,000 clones, around nine tenths of them found a single time. Approximately 2% of the sample is taken by the ten largest. The sequenced sample was PBMCs or T cells enriched from blood (not recorded which). These receptors were taken from a woman in her sixties or seventies who had recovered from COVID-19.

This chain joins TRBV19 and TRBJ2-1, with 7 bases that match TRBD2. This CDR3 is built from 14 residues. V shed 4 bases and J 8 bases; nucleotides not matched to a gene: 8. Germline CDR1 LNHDA, CDR2 SQIVND (reference sequence). The CDR3 coding sequence is TGTGCCAGTAGTACTAGCGGAGGGCATGATGAGCAGTTCTTC. It codes for CASSTSGGHDEQFF.

V and J are TRBV4-1 and TRBJ2-3; 11 bases match TRBD2. This CDR3 is built from 16 residues. Germline CDR1 is MGHRA and CDR2 is YSYEKL. Germline trimming cut 2 bases from V and 2 bases from J; bases unmatched to any gene: 3. CDR3 nucleotides: TGCGCCAGCAGCCAACCGGGACTAGCGGACACAGATACGCAGTATTTT. Translated: CASSQPGLADTDTQYF.

The chain recombines TRBV7-9 with TRBJ2-3, with 15 bases lining up with TRBD2. V gave up 5 bases and J gave up 7 bases; unmatched junction bases: 4. The CDR3 loop spans 15 amino acids. CDR1 is SEHNR and CDR2 is FQNEAQ in the germline V gene (reference sequence). CDR3: CASSPGTSGGYTQYF. In nucleotides, the CDR3 is TGTGCCAGCAGCCCCGGGACTAGCGGGGGGTATACGCAGTATTTT.

A few counts support this clone. The genes are TRBV10-2 and TRBJ1-6, with D maybe TRBD1 (6 bases). The V end was cut by 7 bases, the J end by 7 bases, with 17 bases between. Germline V gene sequence: CDR1 WSHSY, CDR2 SAAADI. This CDR3 spans 15 amino acids. The CDR3 DNA follows: TGCGCCAGCACCCCCAGGGCAGGGGCCAATTCACCCCTCCACTTT. Protein product: CASTPRAGANSPLHF.

The chain recombines TRBV19 with TRBJ1-6; TRBD1 matches 8 bases. The CDR3 contains 17 residues. V shed 5 bases and J 1 base; nucleotides not matched to a gene: 7. Germline V gene lookup returns CDR1 LNHDA and CDR2 SQIVND (reference sequence). The CDR3 DNA follows: TGTGCCAGTAGTGGTGACAGGGGAGCGTCCTATAATTCACCCCTCCACTTT. This translates into CASSGDRGASYNSPLHF.

V and J are TRBV28 and TRBJ1-5; the match to TRBD1 covers 8 bases. Looked up from germline, CDR1 is MDHEN and CDR2 is SYDVKM. CDR3 length: 13 residues. Trimming took 10 bases from V and 7 from J; bases not matched to a gene: 9. In DNA, the CDR3 is TGTGCCACCGAGGACAGGGCTAACCAGCCCCAGCATTTT. Its protein is CATEDRANQPQHF.

V is TRBV28 and J is TRBJ1-2; TRBD1 might be the D (6 bases). Trimming pared 5 bases from V and 4 bases from J, leaving 11 bases between. This CDR3 is 13 amino acids long. The germline CDR1 and CDR2 sequences are MDHEN and SYDVKM. Here the CDR3 DNA reads TGTGCCAGCAGTCAGGGACACAGCTATGGCTACACCTTC. It is translated as CASSQGHSYGYTF.

The CDR3 sequence: CASSAGARKGDTGELFF. The CDR3 region has the DNA TGTGCCAGCAGCGCCGGAGCCCGAAAGGGGGACACCGGGGAGCTGTTTTTT. The chain has TRBV9 and TRBJ2-2, with D maybe TRBD1 (6 bases). The CDR3 runs to 17 residues. Trimming left V 3 bases short and J 3 bases short, with 18 bases between. Germline V gives CDR1 SGDLS, CDR2 YYNGEE.

This chain connects TRBV28 to TRBJ2-3, with a weak D call TRBD2 (7 bases). The germline CDR1 and CDR2 sequences are MDHEN and SYDVKM. V lost 10 bases and J lost 5, with 13 bases in between. The CDR3 is 12 amino acids. Here the CDR3 reads CAIGGGQDTQYF. The CDR3 nucleotides read TGTGCCATTGGGGGGGGGCAAGATACGCAGTATTTT.

The sample holds one count of this clone. The J gene is TRBJ2-7, the V gene TRBV29-1; a weak D match, TRBD2 (6 bases). Germline V gives CDR1 SQVTM, CDR2 ANQGSEA. The CDR3 runs 11 residues. The V end was cut by 7 bases, the J end by 10 bases, with 17 bases between. DNA for the CDR3: TGCAGCGCCGGGACTCTAGCGCGTCAGTACTTC. Translated, it gives CSAGTLARQYF.

The rearrangement joins TRBV11-1 to TRBJ2-7; possible D gene TRBD2, 6 bases. The length of the CDR3 is 15 residues. The germline gives CDR1 SGHAT, CDR2 FQDESV (reference sequence). V dropped 4 bases and J dropped 1 base, with 14 bases sitting between them. This CDR3 reads CASSYGGTFSYEQYF. CDR3 DNA sequence: TGTGCCAGCAGCTATGGGGGGACCTTTTCCTACGAGCAGTACTTC.

V is TRBV7-2 and J is TRBJ2-7, with no clear D. The V gene's germline CDR1 is SGHTA and CDR2 FQGNSA. Trimming pared 8 bases from V and 3 bases from J, leaving 17 bases between. The CDR3 sequence is 14 residues long. The CDR3 here is CASGSARIVYEQYF. The CDR3 region has the DNA TGTGCCAGCGGTTCGGCCAGGATCGTCTACGAGCAGTACTTC.

The chain is built from TRBV3-1 (or the pseudogene TRBV3-2) and TRBJ2-7; possibly TRBD2 for D (6 bases). Trimming removed 4 bases from V and 1 base from J, with 17 bases in between. The CDR3 consists of 16 residues. CDR1 is LGHDT and CDR2 is YNNKEL in the germline V gene (reference sequence). In DNA, the CDR3 is TGTGCCAGCAGCCGCCACCGGGACGGGGGTTCCTACGAGCAGTACTTC. Its translation is CASSRHRDGGSYEQYF.

The gene calls are TRBV4-1 and TRBJ1-5; D may be TRBD1 (6 bases). Trimming removed 0 bases at V and 0 bases at J, with 9 bases between. This CDR3 has 16 amino acids. Germline V gene data show CDR1 as MGHRA and CDR2 as YSYEKL. The CDR3 DNA follows: TGCGCCAGCAGCCAAGAGAGAGGGGGTAGCAATCAGCCCCAGCATTTT. Its translation: CASSQERGGSNQPQHF.

This clone was observed a few times. CDR3 nucleotide sequence: TGTGCCTCTCAGGGTGGAAACACCATATATTTT. It is translated as CASQGGNTIYF. The chain carries TRBV7-3 and TRBJ1-3; tentative D call: TRBD1 (5 bases). This CDR3 comprises 11 residues. Germline CDR1 and CDR2: SGHTA and FQGTGA. The V end was cut by 11 bases, the J end by 3 bases, with 8 bases between.

The chain couples TRBV5-1 to TRBJ1-1; 9 nucleotides agree with TRBD1. This CDR3 region has 13 residues. Germline loops: CDR1 SGHRS, CDR2 YFSETQ. V shed 5 bases and J 6 bases; nucleotides not matched to a gene: 5. The CDR3 DNA is TGCGCCAGCAGTTTACAGGGGGCCGCTGAAGCTTTCTTT. Its translation is CASSLQGAAEAFF.

The chain recombines TRBV4-1 with TRBJ1-1, with 7 nucleotides matching TRBD1. The V and J ends lost 0 bases and 6 bases, in that order; junction bases with no gene match: 4. Germline V CDR1 and CDR2: MGHRA, YSYEKL. The CDR3 length is 14 residues. CDR3 DNA: TGCGCCAGCAGCCAAGACCCCAGGGGGGCTGAAGCTTTCTTT. Residues: CASSQDPRGAEAFF.

The rearrangement links TRBV28 to TRBJ1-6, with D maybe TRBD1 (6 bases). The germline V gene has CDR1 MDHEN and CDR2 SYDVKM. The CDR3 has 14 residues. V lost 4 bases to trimming and J lost 7 bases, with 11 bases between them. DNA for the CDR3: TGTGCCAGCAGTTCGGACAGTGCCAATTCACCCCTCCACTTT. This codes for CASSSDSANSPLHF.

J is TRBJ1-2 and V is TRBV30, with D maybe TRBD1 (5 bases). There are 13 residues in the CDR3. Germline V gives CDR1 GTSNPN, CDR2 SVGIG (reference sequence). V was pared by 1 base and J by 4 bases, with 10 bases between. CDR3 in amino acids: CAWSALDSYGYTF. The CDR3 DNA reads TGTGCCTGGAGTGCTCTCGACAGCTATGGCTACACCTTC.

The CDR3 DNA reads TGTGCCAGCAACAATGGTCAGTTATCGGATACGCAGTATTTT. Its protein is CASNNGQLSDTQYF. This chain uses TRBV6-6 with TRBJ2-3, with D unclear. Germline V gives CDR1 MNHNY, CDR2 SVGAGI (reference sequence). Trimming took off 7 bases at V and 6 bases at J, with 17 bases between the two ends. This CDR3 is built from 14 residues.

The rearrangement links TRBV4-2 to TRBJ2-7; TRBD2 aligns across 11 bases. The V segment lost 0 bases and the J segment 2 bases; nucleotides outside the gene matches: 3. Germline V lookup: CDR1 LGHNA, CDR2 YNFKEQ. The CDR3 has 16 residues. The CDR3 nucleotides are TGTGCCAGCAGCCAAGAGCTAGCGGGGGGTCCCTACGAGCAGTACTTC. This gives the protein CASSQELAGGPYEQYF.

This clone has only one observation. The chain employs TRBV5-1 and TRBJ1-4; 10 bases are a match to TRBD1. The CDR3 is made up of 15 amino acids. Germline trimming cut 3 bases from V and 7 bases from J; bases unmatched to any gene: 6. Germline CDR1 and CDR2: SGHRS and YFSETQ. The CDR3 reads CASSSPGQGIEKLFF. In nucleotides, the CDR3 is TGCGCCAGCAGCTCACCGGGACAGGGGATTGAAAAACTGTTTTTT.

This sequence joins TRBV7-6 and TRBJ1-3; D is perhaps TRBD1 (6 bases). V dropped 2 bases and J dropped 0 bases, with 14 bases sitting between them. The CDR3 consists of 17 residues. Germline values: CDR1 SGHVS, CDR2 FNYEAQ. The CDR3 coding sequence is TGTGCCAGCAGCTTACCCCCCGGACAGTTCTCTGGAAACACCATATATTTT. Translating it yields CASSLPPGQFSGNTIYF.

The CDR3 reads CASSLGVGTPLPYEQYF. DNA of the CDR3: TGTGCCAGCAGTTTAGGGGTTGGGACTCCCCTCCCTTACGAGCAGTACTTC. This chain links TRBV27 with TRBJ2-7; TRBD2 is a possible D gene (6 bases). CDR3 size: 17 residues. CDR1 is MNHEY and CDR2 is SMNVEV in the germline V gene (reference sequence). The V and J ends lost 2 bases and 4 bases respectively, with 21 bases between them.

The V and J genes are TRBV19 and TRBJ1-2, with a weak D call TRBD1 (5 bases). The CDR3 covers 14 residues. V shed 3 bases and J shed 5 bases, with 13 bases lying between them. Germline CDR1 reads LNHDA; CDR2 reads SQIVND (reference sequence). The CDR3 here is CASSMQGPRYGYTF. For the CDR3, the DNA is TGTGCCAGTAGTATGCAGGGCCCGAGGTATGGCTACACCTTC.

J is TRBJ2-1 and V is TRBV28; no clear D gene. V lost 4 bases and J 0 bases, leaving 10 bases between the germline ends. Per the germline V gene, CDR1 is MDHEN and CDR2 is SYDVKM. CDR3 length: 15 residues. The CDR3 protein is CASSSVPSSYNEQFF. The CDR3, as DNA: TGTGCCAGCAGTTCAGTTCCAAGCTCCTACAATGAGCAGTTCTTC. The full variable domain, its missing parts supplied by reference TRBV28 and TRBJ2-1, is DVKVTQSSRYLVKRTGEKVFLECVQDMDHENMFWYRQDPGLGLRLIYFSYDVKMKEKGDIPEGYSVSREKKERFSLILESASTNQTSMYLCASSSVPSSYNEQFFGPGTRLTVL.

The chain uses TRBV7-3 and TRBJ1-1; 8 nucleotides agree with TRBD1. Germline V gives CDR1 SGHTA, CDR2 FQGTGA. CDR3 length: 14 amino acids. V was clipped by 4 bases and J by 4 bases; unmatched bases: 5. The CDR3 sequence is CASSSPGQVTEAFF. For the CDR3, the DNA is TGTGCCAGCAGCTCCCCGGGACAGGTCACTGAAGCTTTCTTT.

The chain combines TRBV5-1 with TRBJ1-1, with TRBD1 identical over 9 bases. CDR1 is SGHRS and CDR2 is YFSETQ in the germline V gene. The J segment lost 4 bases and the V segment lost 4 bases, leaving 2 bases of the junction unmatched. This CDR3 region has 13 residues. For the CDR3, the DNA is TGCGCCAGCAGCGTGACAGGGGGCACTGAAGCTTTCTTT. Translation gives CASSVTGGTEAFF.

V gene TRBV19 combines with J gene TRBJ1-5; 9 bases agree with TRBD1. With V trimmed by 7 bases and J by 1 base, 8 bases remained unmatched. Per germline, CDR1 LNHDA and CDR2 SQIVND (reference sequence). This CDR3 has 16 amino acids. CDR3 nucleotides: TGTGCCAGTATTCGACAGGGGGTAGGGAGCAATCAGCCCCAGCATTTT. Amino acid sequence: CASIRQGVGSNQPQHF.

The CDR3 DNA is TGTGCCAGCAGCTTACTTGGGACTAGCGGGAACGAGCAGTACTTC. This codes for CASSLLGTSGNEQYF. J is TRBJ2-7 and V is TRBV7-9; 13 positions agree with TRBD2. J gave up 5 bases and V 2 bases, and 3 bases lay outside the gene matches. Per germline, CDR1 SEHNR and CDR2 FQNEAQ (reference sequence). This CDR3 is built from 15 residues.

The chain uses TRBV27 and TRBJ2-4, with a weak D call TRBD2 (5 bases). The germline gives CDR1 MNHEY, CDR2 SMNVEV (reference sequence). The V and J ends lost 2 bases and 3 bases respectively, with 17 bases between them. This CDR3 has 17 residues. The CDR3 bases are TGTGCCAGCAGTTTAAATTCGGCGATTCGGGGCAAAAACATTCAGTACTTC. The encoded protein is CASSLNSAIRGKNIQYF.